Below, 17 T cell receptor beta chains from the same sample are listed, as sequenced in a study of somatic mutations in cytotoxic T cells in rheumatoid arthritis (TCRdb year 2017). The method was the immunoSEQ multiplex PCR assay. TCRdb provides this immuneACCESS table in a form limited to in-frame rearrangements. Some clones are lacking; in checked studies, under half of them reflect an unresolved V gene, and why the rest are absent is not known. The sample table holds some 19,000 clones, of which over 80% were seen once. 10% to 11% of the sample belongs to the ten largest clones. What was sequenced was CD8+ T cells sorted from blood. These receptors were collected from a man younger than 35 with rheumatoid arthritis.

The chain recombines TRBV9 with TRBJ2-2, with 10 bases fitting TRBD1. CDR1 is SGDLS, CDR2 YYNGEE, per germline. The CDR3 contains 16 residues. V dropped 0 bases and J dropped 6; count of bases not matched to a gene: 5. The CDR3 nucleotides read TGTGCCAGCAGCGTAGCCGGGACAGGGGTCCCCGGGGAGCTGTTTTTT. This sequence encodes CASSVAGTGVPGELFF.

This chain links TRBV7-6 with TRBJ2-2; 7 positions match TRBD1. Trimming took 5 bases from V and 2 from J; bases not matched to a gene: 8. This CDR3 comprises 16 residues. Germline V gives CDR1 SGHVS, CDR2 FNYEAQ. The CDR3 bases are TGTGCCAGCAGCGAGAACCGGGACAGCAACACCGGGGAGCTGTTTTTT. Its protein is CASSENRDSNTGELFF.

CDR3: CASSLALSGASNYGYTF. The CDR3 coding sequence is TGTGCCAGCAGCTTAGCCCTTTCAGGGGCCTCAAACTATGGCTACACCTTC. The chain couples TRBV7-9 to TRBJ1-2, with D tentatively TRBD1 (6 bases). Trimming removed 0 bases at V and 2 bases at J, with 16 bases between. Germline assignment: CDR1 SEHNR and CDR2 FQNEAQ (reference sequence). The CDR3 loop spans 17 amino acids. Supplemented by reference TRBV7-9 and TRBJ1-2, the full variable domain reads DTGVSQNPRHKITKRGQNVTFRCDPISEHNRLYWYRQTLGQGPEFLTYFQNEAQLEKSRLLSDRFSAERPKGSFSTLEIQRTEQGDSAMYLCASSLALSGASNYGYTFGSGTRLTVV.

A single count supports this clone. The chain joins TRBV28 to TRBJ1-2; no reliable D call. Germline V lookup: CDR1 MDHEN, CDR2 SYDVKM. This CDR3 spans 14 amino acids. Trimming took 2 bases from V and 0 from J, leaving 7 bases between them. CDR3 loop: CASSLNSPNYGYTF. The DNA for the CDR3 is TGTGCCAGCAGTTTAAACAGCCCTAACTATGGCTACACCTTC.

This sequence joins TRBV5-1 and TRBJ1-1; D remains ambiguous. Germline assignment: CDR1 SGHRS and CDR2 YFSETQ. V lost 4 bases and J 0 bases, leaving 16 bases between the germline ends. The length of the CDR3 is 16 residues. The CDR3 DNA reads as TGCGCCAGCAGCCTCGGGTCCTATACCATGAACACTGAAGCTTTCTTT. As protein: CASSLGSYTMNTEAFF.

This chain uses TRBV9 with TRBJ2-1; 9 bases line up with TRBD2. The V gene end was trimmed by 4 bases and the J gene end by 8 bases; junction bases not matched to a gene: 10. The CDR3 length is 15 residues. The germline V gene encodes CDR1 SGDLS and CDR2 YYNGEE. The CDR3 bases are TGTGCCAGCAGCATCAGCGGGGGGAGCCCCCATGAGCAGTTCTTC. Translated: CASSISGGSPHEQFF.

The genes are TRBV28 and TRBJ2-5; D uncertain. Germline CDR1 MDHEN, CDR2 SYDVKM. V lost 5 bases, J lost 1 base, and 11 bases lay in between. The CDR3 spans 14 residues. CDR3 in DNA: TGTGCCAGCAGTATACTCAGGTCCCAAGAGACCCAGTACTTC. Translation gives CASSILRSQETQYF.

This chain connects TRBV27 to TRBJ2-7, with a possible D match to TRBD2 (6 bases). V shed 5 bases and J shed 1 base, with 15 bases lying between them. The CDR3 contains 15 residues. CDR1 is MNHEY and CDR2 is SMNVEV in the germline V gene (reference sequence). CDR3 bases: TGTGCCAGCAGTCCCCCGGGACTGACATCCTACGAGCAGTACTTC. Amino acids: CASSPPGLTSYEQYF.

The rearrangement links TRBV5-6 to TRBJ2-1; 9 positions match TRBD2. V shed 0 bases and J 0 bases; nucleotides not matched to a gene: 10. This CDR3 contains 19 residues. Germline CDR1 is SGHDT and CDR2 is YYEEEE. The CDR3 sequence: CASSLALAGPLSSYNEQFF. The DNA for the CDR3 is TGTGCCAGCAGCTTGGCCCTAGCGGGGCCCTTAAGCTCCTACAATGAGCAGTTCTTC.

The genes are TRBV6-6 and TRBJ1-6; D not certain. Trimming removed 1 base at V and 4 bases at J, with 11 bases between. CDR1 and CDR2 (germline): MNHNY, SVGAGI (reference sequence). The CDR3 extends over 16 amino acids. The CDR3 region is CASSYFGVGYNSPLHF. CDR3 nucleotide sequence: TGTGCCAGCAGTTACTTCGGGGTAGGATATAATTCACCCCTCCACTTT.

This rearrangement joins TRBV19 to TRBJ1-5; D gene ambiguous. Germline assignment: CDR1 LNHDA and CDR2 SQIVND (reference sequence). The CDR3 is 13 amino acids. Trimming removed 6 bases from V and 0 bases from J, with 6 bases in between. In DNA form, the CDR3 reads TGTGCCAGTAGCTTCAATAGCAATCAGCCCCAGCATTTT. Translation: CASSFNSNQPQHF.

Here the CDR3 reads CASSLTAGAYNEQFF. For the CDR3, the DNA is TGTGCCAGCAGCCTGACAGCGGGGGCTTACAATGAGCAGTTCTTC. The V and J genes are TRBV5-5 and TRBJ2-1; 8 bases map to TRBD2. With 4 bases clipped from V and 4 bases from J, the junction kept 7 bases outside the gene matches. The CDR3 has 15 residues. In germline, CDR1 is SGHKS, CDR2 YYEKEE (reference sequence).

The chain carries TRBV28 and TRBJ2-3; no clear D. The V and J ends lost 5 bases and 5 bases respectively, with 14 bases between them. Germline assignment: CDR1 MDHEN and CDR2 SYDVKM. The CDR3 has 14 residues. The CDR3 region is CASSNPLLGDTQYF. For the CDR3, the DNA is TGTGCCAGCAGTAACCCTCTACTGGGAGATACGCAGTATTTT. Drawing the rest from reference TRBV28 and TRBJ2-3, the complete variable domain is DVKVTQSSRYLVKRTGEKVFLECVQDMDHENMFWYRQDPGLGLRLIYFSYDVKMKEKGDIPEGYSVSREKKERFSLILESASTNQTSMYLCASSNPLLGDTQYFGPGTRLTVL.

The genes are TRBV15 and TRBJ2-7; 12 bases agree with TRBD2. Germline-derived CDR1 and CDR2 are LNHNV and YYDKDF (reference sequence). This CDR3 is built from 14 residues. Trimming at V came to 2 bases and at J to 6 bases, leaving 2 bases not matched to a gene. The CDR3 is CATSRTSGGSEQYF. The CDR3 coding sequence is TGTGCCACCAGCAGAACTAGCGGGGGGAGCGAGCAGTACTTC.

The rearrangement joins TRBV27 to TRBJ2-4; perhaps TRBD2 as D (6 bases). The CDR3 spans 13 residues. The germline CDR1 and CDR2 sequences are MNHEY and SMNVEV (reference sequence). Trimming left V 3 bases short and J 4 bases short, with 7 bases between. In DNA, the CDR3 is TGTGCCAGCAGTTTGGCGGGAAAAAACATTCAGTACTTC. Protein: CASSLAGKNIQYF.

V gene TRBV29-1 combines with J gene TRBJ1-1; tentatively, D is TRBD1 (6 bases). V was clipped by 7 bases and J by 4 bases, with 13 bases between them. Per the germline V gene, CDR1 is SQVTM and CDR2 is ANQGSEA. The CDR3 has 12 residues. DNA of the CDR3: TGCAGCGCGCCTCACAGGGCCACTGAAGCTTTCTTT. Its protein product is CSAPHRATEAFF.

The genes are TRBV6-4 and TRBJ2-1, with 9 nucleotides matching TRBD2. Per germline, CDR1 MRHNA and CDR2 SNTAGT. CDR3 length: 18 amino acids. The J segment lost 6 bases and the V segment lost 0 bases, leaving 12 bases of the junction unmatched. The CDR3 nucleotides are TGTGCCAGCAGTGACTCGGGAAGCGGGGGGAAGGAGGTCAATGAGCAGTTCTTC. Its translation is CASSDSGSGGKEVNEQFF.